Listed below are T cell receptor beta chains from one sample, sequenced in a study of cytomegalovirus exposure and HLA in healthy donors. Clones were sequenced by immunoSEQ multiplex PCR, and TCRdb holds only the in-frame ones, with some missing. The table shows some 130,000 clones, with roughly four fifths occurring only once. Sequenced material: PBMCs. The receptor set was obtained from a male donor in good health and CMV-seronegative. CDR3s include the opening cysteine and the closing phenylalanine or tryptophan. The order of the fields is D gene, clone size, V gene, J gene, CDR3 DNA, CDR3 protein. D genes are given only for firm matches. Only some rows state a clone size, as once, few, many or a class for expanded clones.

TRBD1	.	TRBV5-4	TRBJ1-1	TGTGCCAGCAGCTTAAGGACAGGGCAAGATACTGAAGCTTTCTTT	CASSLRTGQDTEAFF
.	.	TRBV5-1	TRBJ1-4	TGCGCCAGCAGCTTGACAGCCCCACTTAATGAAAAACTGTTTTTT	CASSLTAPLNEKLFF
.	few	TRBV4-1	TRBJ2-7	TGCGCCAGCAGCCAAGAAACAGGTCCCTACGAGCAGTACTTC	CASSQETGPYEQYF
TRBD2	.	TRBV7-2	TRBJ2-7	TGTGCCAGCAGCCAGCTAGCGGGGGGCACCTACGAGCAGTACTTC	CASSQLAGGTYEQYF
.	.	TRBV5-6	TRBJ2-7	TGTGCCAGCAGCCTGGACGTAGTATACGAGCAGTACTTC	CASSLDVVYEQYF
.	.	TRBV28	TRBJ2-2	TGTGCCAGCAGAGGGACTGGCGCCAGGGTGGAGCTGTTTTTT	CASRGTGARVELFF
.	.	TRBV27	TRBJ1-2	TGTGCCAGCAGTTTGGGGCCCAGGAACTATGGCTACACCTTC	CASSLGPRNYGYTF
TRBD2	.	TRBV11-2	TRBJ2-3	TGTGCCAGCAGCGTTTCCGGCGGGAGGATGGCAGATACGCAGTATTTT	CASSVSGGRMADTQYF
.	once	TRBV4-3	TRBJ2-1	TGCGCCAGCAGCCAAGGCCATGAAGGGGTGAGATTCTTC	CASSQGHEGVRFF
TRBD2	.	TRBV6-6	TRBJ2-7	TGTGCCAGCAGGAATTACGGGGGGGAGTACGAGCAGTACTTC	CASRNYGGEYEQYF
TRBD2	.	TRBV9	TRBJ2-1	TGTGCCAGCAGCGTTGGGTTTTCGGGACTAGCGGGAGGTCTCAATGAGCAGTTCTTC	CASSVGFSGLAGGLNEQFF
.	.	TRBV11-2	TRBJ2-3	TGTGCCACAAGTCCTACCCGCACAGATACGCAGTATTTT	CATSPTRTDTQYF
.	.	TRBV7-8	TRBJ2-7	TGTGCCAGCAGCCCTGAACCTACAGGTCTGAACTACGAGCAGTACTTC	CASSPEPTGLNYEQYF
TRBD1	.	TRBV7-3	TRBJ2-5	TGTGCCAGCAGCCAACAGGGGGAAAAGACCCAGTACTTC	CASSQQGEKTQYF
.	.	TRBV4-3	TRBJ1-1	TGCGCCAGCAGCCAAGACGCCTCGGGAGCTTTCTTT	CASSQDASGAFF
TRBD2	.	TRBV5-4	TRBJ2-1	TGTGCCAGCAGACCTCCGGGACTAGCGGGGGGGAGCTCCTACAATGAGCAGTTCTTC	CASRPPGLAGGSSYNEQFF